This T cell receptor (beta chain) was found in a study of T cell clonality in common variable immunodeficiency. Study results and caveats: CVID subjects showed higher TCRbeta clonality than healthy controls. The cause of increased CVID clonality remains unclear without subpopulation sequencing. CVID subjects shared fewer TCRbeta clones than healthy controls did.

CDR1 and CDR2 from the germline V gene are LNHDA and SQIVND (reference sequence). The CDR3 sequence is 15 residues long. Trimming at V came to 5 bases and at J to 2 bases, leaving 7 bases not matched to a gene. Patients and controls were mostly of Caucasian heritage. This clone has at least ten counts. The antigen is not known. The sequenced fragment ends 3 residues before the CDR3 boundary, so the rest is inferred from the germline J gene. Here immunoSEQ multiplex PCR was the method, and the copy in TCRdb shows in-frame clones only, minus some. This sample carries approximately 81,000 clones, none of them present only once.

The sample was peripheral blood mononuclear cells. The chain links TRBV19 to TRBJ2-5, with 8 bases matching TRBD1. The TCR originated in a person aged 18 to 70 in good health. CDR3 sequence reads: CASSPGQALQETQYF. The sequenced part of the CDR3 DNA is TGTGCCAGTAGTCCGGGACAGGCCTTACAAGAGACC.